The 7 T cell receptor beta chains below all came from one sample that was sequenced in a study of T-cell reconstitution after alpha-beta-depleted transplantation in children. For TCRbeta, the library was prepared with unique molecular identifiers. One entry per CDR3 protein, called by TCRdb with MiXCR from the PCR reads. In the table there are about 300,000 distinct CDR3 sequences, about 9.4% of which are singletons. Specimen: PBMCs, collected before TCRalphabeta/CD19-depleted stem cell transplant. The source is a boy under two years old with acute myeloid leukemia, due to receive a stem cell transplant.

The table lists this clonotype with many counts. This chain joins TRBV28 and TRBJ2-6; D not certain. The germline V gene has CDR1 MDHEN and CDR2 SYDVKM. Between the trimmed V and J ends, which lost 3 bases and 2 bases, there was a span of 5 bases. CDR3 length: 14 amino acids. In DNA, the CDR3 is TGTGCCAGCAGTTTGGCGGCTGGGGCCAACGTCCTGACTTTC. Translating it yields CASSLAAGANVLTF.

Concerning this clonotype: With a much larger clone just one base away, this may be a read error. This chain connects TRBV7-8 to TRBJ1-2, with D hard to call. V was trimmed by 1 base and J by 9 bases, leaving 9 bases between them. The germline V gene encodes CDR1 SGHVS and CDR2 FQNEAQ. This CDR3 comprises 12 residues. Here the CDR3 DNA reads TGTGCCAGCAGCTTAGGCCCGTATCGCTACACCTTC. Its translation is CASSLGPYRYTF. The full variable domain, completed using reference TRBV7-8 and TRBJ1-2, is GAGVSQSPRYKVAKRGQDVALRCDPISGHVSLFWYQQALGQGPEFLTYFQNEAQLDKSGLPSDRFFAERPEGSVSTLKIQRTQQEDSAVYLCASSLGPYRYTFGSGTRLTVV.

The chain links TRBV12-3 or TRBV12-4 to TRBJ2-2; 16 nucleotides agree with TRBD2. Trimming cost V 6 bases and J 4 bases; bases outside gene matches: 8. The CDR3 spans 18 residues. CDR3: CASRSGLAGGPGTGELFF. CDR3 coding DNA: TGTGCCAGCAGGTCGGGACTAGCGGGAGGGCCAGGCACCGGGGAGCTGTTTTTT.

This clonotype was observed at least ten times. The CDR3: CASSLTSGRAYEQYF. As DNA, the CDR3 is TGCGCCAGCAGCTTGACTAGCGGGAGGGCCTACGAGCAGTACTTC. The gene calls are TRBV5-1 and TRBJ2-7, with TRBD2 matching 13 bases. The CDR3 totals 15 residues. CDR1 is SGHRS and CDR2 is YFSETQ in the germline V gene. The V gene end was trimmed by 1 base and the J gene end by 2 bases; junction bases not matched to a gene: 0.

The rearrangement links TRBV20-1 to TRBJ1-1, with D perhaps matching TRBD1 (5 bases). CDR3 length: 15 amino acids. V was clipped by 3 bases and J by 0 bases, with 14 bases between them. Looked up from germline, CDR1 is DFQATT and CDR2 is SNEGSKA (reference sequence). The DNA for the CDR3 is TGCAGTGCTAGGACGGGGCGTGGGTTGAACACTGAAGCTTTCTTT. Its protein product is CSARTGRGLNTEAFF.

This clonotype appeared a few times. A much larger clone lies a single base off, so this may be a read error. This chain connects TRBV5-1 to TRBJ2-1, with D tentatively TRBD1 or TRBD2 (6 bases each). The V gene's germline CDR1 is SGHRS and CDR2 YFSETQ. The CDR3 totals 15 residues. CDR3 protein: CASSLSGGLYNGQFF. CDR3 coding DNA: TGCGCCAGCAGCTTGTCCGGGGGCCTCTACAATGGGCAGTTCTTC. Based on the CDR3 plus reference TRBV5-1 and TRBJ2-1, the full variable domain is KAGVTQTPRYLIKTRGQQVTLSCSPISGHRSVSWYQQTPGQGLQFLFEYFSETQRNKGNFPGRFSGRQFSNSRSEMNVSTLELGDSALYLCASSLSGGLYNGQFFGPGTRLTVL.

This clonotype was seen a few times. In DNA form, the CDR3 reads TGCAGTGCTAGAGTAGCGGGAGCGGTCACCGGGGAGCTGTTTTTT. It codes for CSARVAGAVTGELFF. The chain is built from TRBV20-1 and TRBJ2-2, with 9 bases fitting TRBD2. Germline CDR1 DFQATT, CDR2 SNEGSKA (reference sequence). After removal of 1 base from V and 4 bases from J, the junction contained 4 bases not matched to a gene. The CDR3 spans 15 residues.